One sample yielded the 10 T cell receptor beta chains listed below, sequenced in a study of T cell responses to AZD1222 COVID-19 vaccine. Assay: immunoSEQ multiplex PCR; the TCRdb copy retains only in-frame clones and omits some. The sample holds 120,000 to 150,000 clones, about 81% seen once. Sequenced here: peripheral blood, sampled on day 0 of MenACWY control vaccination. These receptors were obtained from an adult in good health.

The chain links TRBV6-5 to TRBJ2-7, with 9 nucleotides matching TRBD1. Trimming at V came to 6 bases and at J to 4 bases, leaving 7 bases not matched to a gene. Germline lookup yields CDR1 MNHEY and CDR2 SVGAGI. The CDR3 runs to 14 residues. The CDR3 nucleotides are TGTGCCAGCAGGAGCTGGGACAGGGAGTACGAGCAGTACTTC. Its protein is CASRSWDREYEQYF.

V gene TRBV5-1 combines with J gene TRBJ2-1, with D hard to call. CDR1 is SGHRS and CDR2 is YFSETQ in the germline V gene. Trimming pared 1 base from V and 7 bases from J, leaving 9 bases between. The CDR3 is 13 amino acids. CDR3 DNA sequence: TGCGCCAGCAGCTTGCTAGAGACAAATGAGCAGTTCTTC. It specifies CASSLLETNEQFF.

V is TRBV11-2 and J is TRBJ1-3; unclear D gene. The CDR3 has 16 residues. From germline, CDR1 is SGHAT and CDR2 FQNNGV. The germline V and J ends were trimmed by 4 bases and 2 bases, with 15 bases remaining between them. CDR3 protein: CASSSEGRRAGNTIYF. The CDR3 DNA follows: TGTGCCAGCAGCTCAGAGGGTCGGAGGGCTGGAAACACCATATATTTT. The whole variable domain, remainder taken from reference TRBV11-2 and TRBJ1-3, is EAGVAQSPRYKIIEKRQSVAFWCNPISGHATLYWYQQILGQGPKLLIQFQNNGVVDDSQLPKDRFSAERLKGVDSTLKIQPAKLEDSAVYLCASSSEGRRAGNTIYFGEGSWLTVV.

The chain has TRBV18 and TRBJ1-5, with unresolved D. Trimming cost V 3 bases and J 3 bases, with 6 bases left between them. From germline, CDR1 is KGHSH and CDR2 LQKENI. This CDR3 contains 13 residues. CDR3: CASSPANNQPQHF. CDR3 coding DNA: TGTGCCAGCTCACCGGCGAACAATCAGCCCCAGCATTTT.

This clone was counted between two and nine times. V gene TRBV6-5 combines with J gene TRBJ1-5; possibly TRBD1 for D (5 bases). The germline V gene has CDR1 MNHEY and CDR2 SVGAGI. Trimming took 7 bases from V and 5 from J, leaving 18 bases between them. The CDR3 has 15 amino acids. For the CDR3, the DNA is TGTGCCAGCACCAATCCCGGGACGGTGGATCAGCCCCAGCATTTT. Translated: CASTNPGTVDQPQHF.

This rearrangement joins TRBV7-9 to TRBJ2-3; no reliable D call. This CDR3 spans 11 amino acids. V was clipped by 11 bases and J by 6 bases, with 12 bases between them. Germline CDR1 reads SEHNR; CDR2 reads FQNEAQ (reference sequence). The CDR3 nucleotides are TGTGCCGCGGCAGCTACGGATACGCAGTATTTT. Amino acids: CAAAATDTQYF.

A few counts support this clone. V is TRBV11-2 and J is TRBJ2-7, with 8 bases aligning to TRBD1. CDR1 SGHAT and CDR2 FQNNGV come from the germline V gene. CDR3 length: 14 amino acids. V shed 1 base, J shed 2 bases, and the junction held 1 base outside the gene matches. The CDR3 DNA sequence: TGTGCCAGCAGCTTAGGGACAGGGACCTACGAGCAGTACTTC. It encodes CASSLGTGTYEQYF.

Comments on this clone: Additional DNA sequences in this sample encode the identical CDR3. The rearrangement joins TRBV28 to TRBJ2-2, with D possibly being TRBD2 (6 bases). This CDR3 spans 14 amino acids. Trimming cost V 2 bases and J 5 bases, with 9 bases left between them. In germline, CDR1 is MDHEN, CDR2 SYDVKM. In DNA, the CDR3 is TGTGCCAGCAGTTTACAGGGAGGTACCGGGGAGCTGTTTTTT. Its translation: CASSLQGGTGELFF.

A few counts support this clone. The chain has TRBV5-1 and TRBJ1-6; TRBD1 might be the D (6 bases). Looked up from germline, CDR1 is SGHRS and CDR2 is YFSETQ. Trimming stripped 0 bases from V and 10 bases from J, with 11 bases between. The length of the CDR3 is 14 residues. The CDR3 protein is CASSLVQGYSPLHF. CDR3 bases: TGCGCCAGCAGCTTGGTTCAGGGGTACTCACCCCTCCACTTT.

The rearrangement uses TRBV6-6 and TRBJ2-1; 14 bases are shared with TRBD2. Germline CDR1 MNHNY, CDR2 SVGAGI (reference sequence). This CDR3 has 14 residues. V dropped 4 bases and J dropped 10; count of bases not matched to a gene: 3. The CDR3 spells CASSSGLAGVEQFF. DNA for the CDR3: TGTGCCAGCAGTTCGGGACTAGCGGGGGTGGAGCAGTTCTTC.